Listed below are T cell receptor beta chains from one sample, sequenced in a study of human T cells and chemical hapten exposure. TCRdb itself ran the RACE reads through MiXCR, one entry per CDR3 protein. The sample has 85,000 to 100,000 distinct CDR3 sequences, around 10% seen once. The material was whole blood, obtained in connection with sensitization to the hapten diphenylcyclopropenone (DPC). The receptors derive from a middle-aged man with alopecia areata. Some clones in this sample may be carry-over from other donors' samples. Each CDR3 is given with its conserved first and last residue. D genes are given only for firm matches. Clone size is not always given. Where it is, it says once, few, many or a class for expanded clones.

V	J	size	D	CDR3	DNA
TRBV6-5	TRBJ2-2	few	TRBD1	CASSPADRANTGELFF	TGTGCCAGCAGTCCGGCGGACAGGGCTAACACCGGGGAGCTGTTTTTT
TRBV28	TRBJ2-5	.	.	CASSGQAQETQYF	TGTGCCAGCAGTGGCCAAGCACAGGAGACCCAGTACTTC
TRBV6-5	TRBJ2-2	few	TRBD2	CASRALPLAGGPNTGELFF	TGTGCCAGCAGAGCCTTACCACTAGCGGGAGGGCCTAACACCGGGGAGCTGTTTTTT
TRBV5-1	TRBJ2-6	.	TRBD2	CASSNWGGLAGSGANVLTF	TGCGCCAGCAGCAACTGGGGGGGACTAGCGGGCTCTGGGGCCAACGTCCTGACTTTC
TRBV15	TRBJ2-3	many	TRBD1	CATSRGQGTDTQYF	TGTGCCACCAGCAGGGGACAGGGGACAGATACGCAGTATTTT
TRBV6-2/TRBV6-3	TRBJ1-1	.	TRBD1	CASSYGTGGSTEAFF	TGTGCCAGCAGTTACGGGACAGGGGGGAGCACTGAAGCTTTCTTT
TRBV27	TRBJ2-7	.	TRBD1	CASSLSTIGTGRGYEQYF	TGTGCCAGCAGTTTATCGACAATAGGGACAGGGAGGGGCTACGAGCAGTACTTC
TRBV6-5	TRBJ1-6	few	.	CASSYETGYNSPLHF	TGTGCCAGCAGTTACGAGACAGGTTATAATTCACCCCTCCACTTT
TRBV28	TRBJ1-2	.	.	CASSPPTPTYGYTF	TGTGCCAGCAGTCCCCCGACGCCAACCTATGGCTACACCTTC
TRBV6-5	TRBJ2-2	few	.	CASSYAGFTGELFF	TGTGCCAGCAGTTACGCCGGGTTTACCGGGGAGCTGTTTTTT
TRBV7-3	TRBJ1-1	many	.	CASSLSAGNTEAFF	TGTGCCAGCAGCTTAAGTGCTGGGAACACTGAAGCTTTCTTT
TRBV24-1	TRBJ2-3	few	.	CATSDPMTGQPRTDTQYF	TGTGCCACCAGTGATCCGATGACAGGACAACCCCGCACAGATACGCAGTATTTT
TRBV20-1	TRBJ1-5	.	.	CSARVGAGQPQHF	TGCAGTGCTAGAGTGGGGGCAGGACAGCCCCAGCATTTT
TRBV7-2	TRBJ2-2	.	.	CASSREYTGELFF	TGTGCCAGCAGCCGAGAATACACCGGGGAGCTGTTTTTT
TRBV5-1	TRBJ2-2	.	.	CASSLVTDGELFF	TGCGCCAGCAGCTTGGTTACCGACGGGGAGCTGTTTTTT
TRBV20-1	TRBJ2-1	few	TRBD2	CSAPLAGGPDNEQFF	TGCAGTGCACCGCTAGCGGGAGGGCCGGACAATGAGCAGTTCTTC
TRBV20-1	TRBJ1-2	.	.	CSARRRDNYGYTF	TGCAGTGCTCGTCGCAGGGATAACTATGGCTACACCTTC
TRBV7-3	TRBJ1-1	many	.	CASSLTPQNTEAFF	TGTGCCAGCAGCTTAACCCCTCAGAACACTGAAGCTTTCTTT
TRBV19	TRBJ2-1	.	TRBD2	CASSIRWLAGSGGNEQFF	TGTGCCAGTAGTATCCGGTGGCTAGCGGGATCTGGGGGAAATGAGCAGTTCTTC
TRBV3-1	TRBJ2-5	.	.	CASSQYEMETQYF	TGTGCCAGCAGCCAGTACGAGATGGAGACCCAGTACTTC
TRBV7-6	TRBJ1-3	.	.	CASSLALDSGNTIYF	TGTGCCAGCAGCTTAGCTCTGGACTCTGGAAACACCATATATTTT
TRBV27	TRBJ1-5	many	.	CASSLWEGAVGQPQHF	TGTGCCAGCAGTTTATGGGAAGGGGCGGTCGGACAGCCCCAGCATTTT
TRBV28	TRBJ2-7	once	TRBD2	CASIPAGGRYEQYF	TGTGCCAGCATCCCGGCCGGGGGGAGGTACGAGCAGTACTTC
TRBV6-4	TRBJ1-5	.	.	CASSGTQPTRGNQPQHF	TGTGCCAGCAGCGGGACTCAACCGACGCGGGGCAATCAGCCCCAGCATTTT
TRBV28	TRBJ1-2	many	.	CASSLNPGANYGYTF	TGTGCCAGCAGTTTAAACCCGGGGGCTAACTATGGCTACACCTTC
TRBV7-3	TRBJ2-5	many	.	CASSLTGTHETQYF	TGTGCCAGCAGCTTAACTGGGACTCATGAGACCCAGTACTTC
TRBV5-1	TRBJ2-2	few	TRBD2	CASSFAGGGNTGELFF	TGCGCCAGCAGTTTCGCGGGAGGAGGGAACACCGGGGAGCTGTTTTTT
TRBV6-6	TRBJ2-1	many	.	CASSYDGADGSYNEQFF	TGTGCCAGCAGTTACGATGGGGCAGACGGCTCCTACAATGAGCAGTTCTTC
TRBV7-9	TRBJ2-3	.	.	CASIRWDGGDTQYF	TGTGCCAGCATACGCTGGGACGGTGGGGATACGCAGTATTTT
TRBV3-1	TRBJ1-5	few	.	CASSQDTVRGQPQHF	TGTGCCAGCAGCCAGGACACAGTTCGCGGTCAGCCCCAGCATTTT
TRBV20-1	TRBJ1-1	.	.	CSAREGAMNTEAFF	TGCAGTGCTAGAGAGGGGGCTATGAACACTGAAGCTTTCTTT
TRBV6-6	TRBJ2-5	few	.	CALSGGGRETQYF	TGTGCCCTATCAGGGGGGGGGCGTGAGACCCAGTACTTC
TRBV3-1	TRBJ2-6	.	TRBD1	CASSQQGARGANVLTF	TGTGCCAGCAGCCAACAGGGGGCGAGGGGGGCCAACGTCCTGACTTTC
TRBV19	TRBJ1-4	many	TRBD1	CASSIPGTVNEKLFF	TGTGCCAGTAGTATACCGGGGACAGTTAATGAAAAACTGTTTTTT
TRBV6-2/TRBV6-3	TRBJ2-3	few	TRBD2	CASSYFAGTSGVTDTQYF	TGTGCCAGCAGTTACTTCGCCGGGACTAGCGGGGTCACAGATACGCAGTATTTT
TRBV14	TRBJ1-1	.	.	CASSQPDIWGSMNTEAFF	TGTGCCAGCAGCCAACCTGACATTTGGGGATCCATGAACACTGAAGCTTTCTTT
TRBV3-1	TRBJ2-2	few	TRBD2	CASSQDLVAGSTGELFF	TGTGCCAGCAGCCAAGATCTAGTAGCGGGAAGCACCGGGGAGCTGTTTTTT
TRBV4-2	TRBJ2-7	once	.	CASSQDPGTLFLRSYEQYF	TGTGCCAGCAGCCAAGATCCCGGGACTTTGTTCTTGCGCTCCTACGAGCAGTACTTC
TRBV6-5	TRBJ2-3	.	TRBD1	CASSPGQGAGTQYF	TGTGCCAGCAGCCCGGGACAGGGGGCCGGTACGCAGTATTTT
TRBV29-1	TRBJ2-3	.	.	CSVPPAGGLADTQYF	TGCAGCGTTCCCCCCGCCGGGGGATTGGCAGATACGCAGTATTTT
TRBV7-3	TRBJ2-2	.	.	CASSLSGGSGELFF	TGTGCCAGCAGCTTAAGTGGGGGTTCTGGGGAGCTGTTTTTT
TRBV9	TRBJ2-3	.	.	CASSLAEGASTDTQYF	TGTGCCAGCAGCCTGGCGGAGGGGGCTTCGACAGATACGCAGTATTTT
TRBV7-2	TRBJ2-3	.	TRBD2	CASSFWLAGTDTQYF	TGTGCCAGCAGCTTTTGGCTAGCGGGAACAGATACGCAGTATTTT
TRBV11-3	TRBJ2-3	many	.	CASSSPDYSDTQYF	TGTGCCAGCAGCTCGCCCGACTATTCAGATACGCAGTATTTT
TRBV5-1	TRBJ1-3	few	.	CASSLGTANSGNTIYF	TGCGCCAGCAGCTTGGGGACAGCTAACTCTGGAAACACCATATATTTT
TRBV4-3	TRBJ2-5	.	TRBD1	CASSQVTGSETQYF	TGCGCCAGCAGCCAAGTGACAGGGTCGGAGACCCAGTACTTC
TRBV20-1	TRBJ1-5	few	TRBD1	CSASEGQGIRPQHF	TGCAGTGCTAGCGAGGGACAGGGTATTCGGCCCCAGCATTTT
TRBV20-1	TRBJ1-5	many	TRBD1	CSAQQGVGQPQHF	TGCAGTGCCCAACAGGGGGTAGGGCAGCCCCAGCATTTT
TRBV7-2	TRBJ2-3	few	.	CASSFASGTDTQYF	TGTGCCAGCAGCTTCGCTAGCGGCACAGATACGCAGTATTTT
TRBV27	TRBJ1-2	many	.	CASSSLSTGGYTF	TGTGCCAGCAGTTCCCTTAGCACAGGAGGCTACACCTTC